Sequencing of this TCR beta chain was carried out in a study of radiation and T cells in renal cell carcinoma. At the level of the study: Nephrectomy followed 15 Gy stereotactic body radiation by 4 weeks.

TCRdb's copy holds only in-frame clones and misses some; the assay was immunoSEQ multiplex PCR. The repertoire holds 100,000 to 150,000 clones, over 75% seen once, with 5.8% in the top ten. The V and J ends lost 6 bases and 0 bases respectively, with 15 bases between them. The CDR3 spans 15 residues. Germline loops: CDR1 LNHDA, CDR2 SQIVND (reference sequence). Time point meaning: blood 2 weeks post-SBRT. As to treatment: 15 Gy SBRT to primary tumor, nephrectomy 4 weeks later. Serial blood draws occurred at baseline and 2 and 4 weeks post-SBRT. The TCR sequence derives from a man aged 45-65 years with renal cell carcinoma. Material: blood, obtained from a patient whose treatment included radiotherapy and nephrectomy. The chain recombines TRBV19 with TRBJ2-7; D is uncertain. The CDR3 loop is CASRTAHTNSYEQYF. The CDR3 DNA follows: TGTGCCAGTAGAACGGCCCACACAAACTCCTACGAGCAGTACTTC. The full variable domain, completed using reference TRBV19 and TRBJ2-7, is DGGITQSPKYLFRKEGQNVTLSCEQNLNHDAMYWYRQDPGQGLRLIYYSQIVNDFQKGDIAEGYSVSREKKESFPLTVTSAQKNPTAFYLCASRTAHTNSYEQYFGPGTRLTVT.